The rows below give T cell receptor beta chains drawn from one sample of a study of blood T cell repertoires in COVID-19. Assay used: immunoSEQ multiplex PCR; TCRdb lists only in-frame clones, some missing. The data show some 95,000 clones, with 76% seen just once and roughly 6.6% held by the top ten. The specimen was peripheral blood. Source of these receptors: a man between 65 and 85 years old with acute or convalescent COVID-19. Both conserved end residues are part of each CDR3. A D gene is named only where the DNA matches it firmly. Not all rows give a size; the values are once, few, many and, for expanded clones, a class.

clone size: -
V gene: TRBV6-1
J gene: TRBJ1-2
D gene: -
CDR3 DNA: TGTGCCAGCAGTGAAATTGCCCGGACAGTCTCTACTAACTATGGCTACACCTTC
CDR3 protein: CASSEIARTVSTNYGYTF

clone size: -
V gene: TRBV27
J gene: TRBJ1-1
D gene: -
CDR3 DNA: TGTGCCAGCGGGGAGACTGAAGCTTTCTTT
CDR3 protein: CASGETEAFF

clone size: -
V gene: TRBV19
J gene: TRBJ1-4
D gene: TRBD1
CDR3 DNA: TGTGCCAGTAGCAAAACAGGGGTCGATGAAAAACTGTTTTTT
CDR3 protein: CASSKTGVDEKLFF

clone size: -
V gene: TRBV25-1
J gene: TRBJ1-1
D gene: TRBD1
CDR3 DNA: TGTGCCAGCCTCCGGGACAGCAACACTGAAGCTTTCTTT
CDR3 protein: CASLRDSNTEAFF

clone size: -
V gene: TRBV6-5
J gene: TRBJ1-2
D gene: TRBD1
CDR3 DNA: TGTGCCAGCAGTTACGGGGGGACAGGATTTAGCTATGGCTACACCTTC
CDR3 protein: CASSYGGTGFSYGYTF

clone size: -
V gene: TRBV19
J gene: TRBJ1-2
D gene: -
CDR3 DNA: TGTGCCAGTATTTTAACAGGTCGGAGAAGCGGCTACACCTTC
CDR3 protein: CASILTGRRSGYTF

clone size: -
V gene: TRBV25-1
J gene: TRBJ2-5
D gene: TRBD2
CDR3 DNA: TGTGCCAGCAGTGAAAGAAAGCGGGGGGGCCCTTCGGAGACCCAGTACTTC
CDR3 protein: CASSERKRGGPSETQYF

clone size: -
V gene: TRBV29-1
J gene: TRBJ1-1
D gene: -
CDR3 DNA: TGCAGCGTTGAAACGTTCAGTGAAATGAACACTGAAGCTTTCTTT
CDR3 protein: CSVETFSEMNTEAFF

clone size: -
V gene: TRBV6-4
J gene: TRBJ2-1
D gene: TRBD2
CDR3 DNA: TGTGCCAGCAGTGACGTGGGGGGGGCCTACAATGAGCAGTTCTTC
CDR3 protein: CASSDVGGAYNEQFF

clone size: -
V gene: TRBV19
J gene: TRBJ1-1
D gene: -
CDR3 DNA: TGTGCCAGTAGTTCCACCCGTTGGGGAGAGAACACTGAAGCTTTCTTT
CDR3 protein: CASSSTRWGENTEAFF

clone size: -
V gene: TRBV5-1
J gene: TRBJ1-1
D gene: -
CDR3 DNA: TGCGCCACCACAACAGGAGATAACACTGAAGCTTTCTTT
CDR3 protein: CATTTGDNTEAFF

clone size: -
V gene: TRBV7-9
J gene: TRBJ1-4
D gene: TRBD1
CDR3 DNA: TGTGCCAGCAGCTCCACAGGGGGCTTCTCCGACGAAAAACTGTTTTTT
CDR3 protein: CASSSTGGFSDEKLFF

clone size: -
V gene: TRBV7-6
J gene: TRBJ2-1
D gene: -
CDR3 DNA: TGTGCCAGCAGCTTACCCCCGCTAAGTGACAATGAGCAGTTCTTC
CDR3 protein: CASSLPPLSDNEQFF

clone size: -
V gene: TRBV5-4
J gene: TRBJ2-1
D gene: TRBD2
CDR3 DNA: TGTGCCAGCAGTTCCGGGGGGGGTTACAATGAGCAGTTCTTC
CDR3 protein: CASSSGGGYNEQFF

clone size: -
V gene: TRBV5-1
J gene: TRBJ1-1
D gene: -
CDR3 DNA: TGCGCCAGCAGCTTGGTGGTGTCCAGTGAAGCTTTCTTT
CDR3 protein: CASSLVVSSEAFF

clone size: -
V gene: TRBV2
J gene: TRBJ1-1
D gene: -
CDR3 DNA: TGTGCCAGCAATAACGCCAGGGGTTCCTCAGCTTTCTTT
CDR3 protein: CASNNARGSSAFF

clone size: few
V gene: TRBV3-1/TRBV3-2
J gene: TRBJ2-5
D gene: -
CDR3 DNA: TGTGCCAGCAGCCAAGAGTTAGACACCTTACAAGAGACCCAGTACTTC
CDR3 protein: CASSQELDTLQETQYF

clone size: -
V gene: TRBV7-9
J gene: TRBJ1-2
D gene: -
CDR3 DNA: TGTGCCAGCAGACGGACACCGTATGGCTACACCTTC
CDR3 protein: CASRRTPYGYTF

clone size: few
V gene: TRBV7-9
J gene: TRBJ1-1
D gene: -
CDR3 DNA: TGTGCCACCCAATTCCTACAGTCGAACACTGAAGCTTTCTTT
CDR3 protein: CATQFLQSNTEAFF

clone size: -
V gene: TRBV28
J gene: TRBJ1-1
D gene: -
CDR3 DNA: TGTGCCAGCACCTTGGGCTACTTGAACACTGAAGCTTTCTTT
CDR3 protein: CASTLGYLNTEAFF

clone size: few
V gene: TRBV27
J gene: TRBJ1-6
D gene: TRBD1
CDR3 DNA: TGTGCCAGCAGTTTAGACCCAGGGGGGAGCTCCTATAATTCACCCCTCCACTTT
CDR3 protein: CASSLDPGGSSYNSPLHF

clone size: few
V gene: TRBV4-1
J gene: TRBJ1-5
D gene: -
CDR3 DNA: TGCGCCAGCAGCCATTCCGTCGGGGGATCGGGGCAGCCCCAGCATTTT
CDR3 protein: CASSHSVGGSGQPQHF

clone size: -
V gene: TRBV12-5
J gene: TRBJ1-3
D gene: TRBD1
CDR3 DNA: TGTGCTAGTGGGGACAGGGAGACTTCTGGAAACACCATATATTTT
CDR3 protein: CASGDRETSGNTIYF

clone size: once
V gene: TRBV3-1/TRBV3-2
J gene: TRBJ2-1
D gene: -
CDR3 DNA: TGTGCCAGCAGCAGACTAGGCGCCAATGAGCAGTTCTTC
CDR3 protein: CASSRLGANEQFF

clone size: -
V gene: TRBV29-1
J gene: TRBJ2-6
D gene: -
CDR3 DNA: TGCAGCGTTGTGGAGGGGTCTGGGGCCAACGTCCTGACTTTC
CDR3 protein: CSVVEGSGANVLTF

clone size: -
V gene: TRBV10-3
J gene: TRBJ1-1
D gene: -
CDR3 DNA: TGTGCCATCAGACAGGGCGGCACTGAAGCTTTCTTT
CDR3 protein: CAIRQGGTEAFF

clone size: -
V gene: TRBV29-1
J gene: TRBJ2-2
D gene: -
CDR3 DNA: TGCAGCGCCAGGAAAACGAACACCGGGGAGCTGTTTTTT
CDR3 protein: CSARKTNTGELFF

clone size: -
V gene: TRBV5-4
J gene: TRBJ2-3
D gene: -
CDR3 DNA: TGTGCCAGCAGCTTTATAAGGGGTAGCACAGATACGCAGTATTTT
CDR3 protein: CASSFIRGSTDTQYF

clone size: -
V gene: TRBV28
J gene: TRBJ1-1
D gene: -
CDR3 DNA: TGTGCCAGCAGGGTACAGGGAAGAAGCACTGAAGCTTTCTTT
CDR3 protein: CASRVQGRSTEAFF

clone size: once
V gene: TRBV6-6
J gene: TRBJ1-1
D gene: -
CDR3 DNA: TGTGCCAGCAGTTACTCCGGCAGATCGGAGGCGGCTTTCTTT
CDR3 protein: CASSYSGRSEAAFF

clone size: -
V gene: TRBV6-5
J gene: TRBJ1-2
D gene: TRBD1
CDR3 DNA: TGTGCCAGCAGACCCGGGACAGGACCGGCGGACGGCTACACCTTC
CDR3 protein: CASRPGTGPADGYTF

clone size: once
V gene: TRBV19
J gene: TRBJ1-2
D gene: -
CDR3 DNA: TGTGCCAGTAGTGCCACCCGGGGATCCTATGGCTACACCTTC
CDR3 protein: CASSATRGSYGYTF

clone size: few
V gene: TRBV5-1
J gene: TRBJ2-5
D gene: -
CDR3 DNA: TGCGCCAGCAGCGCCGGGTCAGGGGAGACCCAGTACTTC
CDR3 protein: CASSAGSGETQYF

clone size: -
V gene: TRBV18
J gene: TRBJ1-1
D gene: -
CDR3 DNA: TGTGCCAGCTCACGCTCATCACAGATGAACACTGAAGCTTTCTTT
CDR3 protein: CASSRSSQMNTEAFF

clone size: -
V gene: TRBV5-4
J gene: TRBJ1-1
D gene: -
CDR3 DNA: TGTGCCAGCAGCTTGGCAGGGGTGAGGACTGAAGCTTTCTTT
CDR3 protein: CASSLAGVRTEAFF

clone size: -
V gene: TRBV15
J gene: TRBJ1-5
D gene: -
CDR3 DNA: TGTGCCACCAGCCGGAGGGGTGAGGGCCCTAATCAGCCCCAGCATTTT
CDR3 protein: CATSRRGEGPNQPQHF

clone size: -
V gene: TRBV19
J gene: TRBJ1-1
D gene: TRBD1
CDR3 DNA: TGTGCCAGTAGTATCCCCCGCTTACAGGGGGTGGACACTGAAGCTTTCTTT
CDR3 protein: CASSIPRLQGVDTEAFF

clone size: -
V gene: TRBV3-1/TRBV3-2
J gene: TRBJ2-3
D gene: -
CDR3 DNA: TGTGCCAGCAGCCAATTGGGGGGGGCTCCAGATACGCAGTATTTT
CDR3 protein: CASSQLGGAPDTQYF

clone size: few
V gene: TRBV5-1
J gene: TRBJ2-6
D gene: -
CDR3 DNA: TGCGCCAGCAGTTTTGGACAGCGTAGCTCTGGGGCCAACGTCCTGACTTTC
CDR3 protein: CASSFGQRSSGANVLTF

clone size: -
V gene: TRBV5-1
J gene: TRBJ2-1
D gene: -
CDR3 DNA: TGCGCCAGCAGCTTCAGGGGCCTGGACAATGAGCAGTTCTTC
CDR3 protein: CASSFRGLDNEQFF

clone size: -
V gene: TRBV5-1
J gene: TRBJ1-1
D gene: -
CDR3 DNA: TGCGCCAGCAGCCGAGGGACTGAGGGCACTGAAGCTTTCTTT
CDR3 protein: CASSRGTEGTEAFF

clone size: -
V gene: TRBV24-1
J gene: TRBJ2-7
D gene: -
CDR3 DNA: TGTGCCACCAGTGATTCGCGAGTACCCCCCTACGAGCAGTACTTC
CDR3 protein: CATSDSRVPPYEQYF

clone size: -
V gene: TRBV3-1/TRBV3-2
J gene: TRBJ2-1
D gene: -
CDR3 DNA: TGTGCCAGCAGTTACAGGGTTCTTGGCAATGAGCAGTTCTTC
CDR3 protein: CASSYRVLGNEQFF

clone size: -
V gene: TRBV2
J gene: TRBJ2-2
D gene: -
CDR3 DNA: TGTGCCAGCAGTCCCCGGTCGGGGAATCCCGGGGAGCTGTTTTTT
CDR3 protein: CASSPRSGNPGELFF

clone size: -
V gene: TRBV19
J gene: TRBJ1-5
D gene: -
CDR3 DNA: TGTGCCAGTACCTATACAGCGGCGGGCAATCAGCCCCAGCATTTT
CDR3 protein: CASTYTAAGNQPQHF

clone size: few
V gene: TRBV2
J gene: TRBJ2-1
D gene: TRBD2
CDR3 DNA: TGTGCCAGCAACGGCGGGAGGGATTACAATGAGCAGTTCTTC
CDR3 protein: CASNGGRDYNEQFF

clone size: -
V gene: TRBV6-5
J gene: TRBJ1-2
D gene: TRBD1
CDR3 DNA: TGTGCCAGCAGCACAGGGGGTCGGCGTGACTATGGCTACACCTTC
CDR3 protein: CASSTGGRRDYGYTF